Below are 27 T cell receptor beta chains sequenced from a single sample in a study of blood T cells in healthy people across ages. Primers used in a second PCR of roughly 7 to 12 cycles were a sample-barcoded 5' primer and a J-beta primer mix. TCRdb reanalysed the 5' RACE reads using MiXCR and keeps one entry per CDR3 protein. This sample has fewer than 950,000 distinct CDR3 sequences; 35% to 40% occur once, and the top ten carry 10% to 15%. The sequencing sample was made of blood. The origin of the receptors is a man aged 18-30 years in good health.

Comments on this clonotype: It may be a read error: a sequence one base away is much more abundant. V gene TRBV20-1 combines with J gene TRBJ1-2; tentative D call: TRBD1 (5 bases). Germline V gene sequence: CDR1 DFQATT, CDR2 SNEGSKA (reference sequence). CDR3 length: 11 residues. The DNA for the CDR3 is TGCAGTGCTGCCAGGGACTATGACTACACCTTC. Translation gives CSAARDYDYTF.

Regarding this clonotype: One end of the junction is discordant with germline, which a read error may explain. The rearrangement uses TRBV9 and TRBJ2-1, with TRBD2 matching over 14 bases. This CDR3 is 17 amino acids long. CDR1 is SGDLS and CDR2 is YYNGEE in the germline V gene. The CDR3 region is CASSKGTSGSIYNEQFF. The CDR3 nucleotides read TGCGCCAGCAGCAAAGGGACTAGCGGGAGTATCTACAATGAGCAGTTCTTC.

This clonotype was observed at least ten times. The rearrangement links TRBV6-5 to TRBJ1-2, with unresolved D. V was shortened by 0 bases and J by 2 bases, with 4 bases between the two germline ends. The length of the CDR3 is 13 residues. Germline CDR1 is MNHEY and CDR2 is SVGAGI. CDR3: CASSYSVNYGYTF. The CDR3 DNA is TGTGCCAGCAGTTACTCAGTGAACTATGGCTACACCTTC.

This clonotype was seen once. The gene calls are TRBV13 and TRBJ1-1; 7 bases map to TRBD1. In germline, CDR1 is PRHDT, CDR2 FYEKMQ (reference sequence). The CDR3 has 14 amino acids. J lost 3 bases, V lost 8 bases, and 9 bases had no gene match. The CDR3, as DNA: TGTGCCAGCCAGGGGGAAGGGGAGGACACTGAAGCTTTCTTT. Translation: CASQGEGEDTEAFF. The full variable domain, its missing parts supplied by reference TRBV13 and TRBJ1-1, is AAGVIQSPRHLIKEKRETATLKCYPIPRHDTVYWYQQGPGQDPQFLISFYEKMQSDKGSIPDRFSAQQFSDYHSELNMSSLELGDSALYFCASQGEGEDTEAFFGQGTRLTVV.

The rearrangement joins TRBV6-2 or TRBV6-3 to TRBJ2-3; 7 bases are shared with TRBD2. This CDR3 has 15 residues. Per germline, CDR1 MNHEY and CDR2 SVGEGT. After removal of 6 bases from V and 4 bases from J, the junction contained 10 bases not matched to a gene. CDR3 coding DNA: TGTGCCAGCAGGTCCCCAGGTGGGGGGGCAGATACGCAGTATTTT. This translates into CASRSPGGGADTQYF.

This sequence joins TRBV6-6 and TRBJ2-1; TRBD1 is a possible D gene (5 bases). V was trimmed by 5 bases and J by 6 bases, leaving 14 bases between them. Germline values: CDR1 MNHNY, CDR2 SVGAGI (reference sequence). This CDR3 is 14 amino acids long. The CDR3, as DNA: TGTGCCAGCAGTATCAGGGCCAGTCGCAATGAGCAGTTCTTC. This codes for CASSIRASRNEQFF.

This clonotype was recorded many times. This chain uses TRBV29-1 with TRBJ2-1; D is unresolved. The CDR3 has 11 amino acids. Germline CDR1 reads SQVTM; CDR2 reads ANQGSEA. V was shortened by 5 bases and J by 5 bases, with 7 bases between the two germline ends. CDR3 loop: CSVRVHNEQFF. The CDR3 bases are TGCAGCGTTAGGGTGCACAATGAGCAGTTCTTC.

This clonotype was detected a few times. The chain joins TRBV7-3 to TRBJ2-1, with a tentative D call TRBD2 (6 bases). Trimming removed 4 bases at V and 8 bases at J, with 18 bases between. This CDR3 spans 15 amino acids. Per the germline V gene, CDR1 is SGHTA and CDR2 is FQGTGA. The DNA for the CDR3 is TGTGCCAGCAGCTCCCAGCGGGCCCTACAGGATGAGCAGTTCTTC. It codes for CASSSQRALQDEQFF.

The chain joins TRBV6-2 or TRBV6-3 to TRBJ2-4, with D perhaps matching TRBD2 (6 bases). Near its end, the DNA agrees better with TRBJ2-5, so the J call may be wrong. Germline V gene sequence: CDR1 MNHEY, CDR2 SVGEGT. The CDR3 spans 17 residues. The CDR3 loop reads CASSQPGRGIEQETQYF. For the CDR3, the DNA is TGTGCCAGCAGTCAACCGGGACGGGGGATAGAACAAGAGACCCAGTACTTC.

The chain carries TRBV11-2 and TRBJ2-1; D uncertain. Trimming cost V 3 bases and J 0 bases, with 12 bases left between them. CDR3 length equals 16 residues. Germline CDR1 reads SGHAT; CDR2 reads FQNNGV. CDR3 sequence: CASSFTDPNSYNEQFF. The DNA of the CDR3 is TGTGCCAGCAGCTTTACTGATCCTAACTCCTACAATGAGCAGTTCTTC.

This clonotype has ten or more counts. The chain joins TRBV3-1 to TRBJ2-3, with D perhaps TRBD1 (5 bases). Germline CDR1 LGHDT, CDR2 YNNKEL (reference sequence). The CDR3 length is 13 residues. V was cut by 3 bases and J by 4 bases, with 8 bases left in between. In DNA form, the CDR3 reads TGTGCCAGCAGCCAGGGGCTCCCAGATACGCAGTATTTT. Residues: CASSQGLPDTQYF.

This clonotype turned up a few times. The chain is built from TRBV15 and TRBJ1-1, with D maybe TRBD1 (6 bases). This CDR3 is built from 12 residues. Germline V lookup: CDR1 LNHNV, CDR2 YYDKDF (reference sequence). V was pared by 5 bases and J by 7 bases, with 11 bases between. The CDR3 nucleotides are TGTGCCACCAGCCGCCTGGACAGTGAAGCTTTCTTT. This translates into CATSRLDSEAFF.

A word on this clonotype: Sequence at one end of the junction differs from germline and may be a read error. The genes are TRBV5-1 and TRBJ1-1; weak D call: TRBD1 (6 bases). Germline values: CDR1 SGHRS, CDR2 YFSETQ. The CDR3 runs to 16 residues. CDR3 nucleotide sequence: TGCGCCAGCAGATTGGAAACAGGGCAGGAAGGCACTGAAGCTTTCTTT. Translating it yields CASRLETGQEGTEAFF.

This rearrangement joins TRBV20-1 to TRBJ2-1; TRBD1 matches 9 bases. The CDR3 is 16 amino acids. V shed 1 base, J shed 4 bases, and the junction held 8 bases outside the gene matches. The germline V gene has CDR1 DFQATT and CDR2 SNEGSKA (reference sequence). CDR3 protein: CSARVSGQGTYNEQFF. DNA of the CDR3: TGCAGTGCTAGAGTTTCCGGACAGGGGACGTACAATGAGCAGTTCTTC.

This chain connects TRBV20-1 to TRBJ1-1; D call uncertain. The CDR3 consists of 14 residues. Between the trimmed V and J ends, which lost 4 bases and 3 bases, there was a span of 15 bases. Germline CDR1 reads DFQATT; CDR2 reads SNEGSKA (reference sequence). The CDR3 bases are TGCAGTGCTAAGGCGGAGGCGAGCTACACTGAAGCTTTCTTT. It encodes CSAKAEASYTEAFF.

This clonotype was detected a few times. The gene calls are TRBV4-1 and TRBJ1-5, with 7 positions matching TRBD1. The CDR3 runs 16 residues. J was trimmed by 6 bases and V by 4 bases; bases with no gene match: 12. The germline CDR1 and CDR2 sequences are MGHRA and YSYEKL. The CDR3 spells CASSPFHDREVQPQHF. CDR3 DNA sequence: TGCGCCAGCAGCCCCTTCCACGACAGGGAAGTTCAGCCCCAGCATTTT.

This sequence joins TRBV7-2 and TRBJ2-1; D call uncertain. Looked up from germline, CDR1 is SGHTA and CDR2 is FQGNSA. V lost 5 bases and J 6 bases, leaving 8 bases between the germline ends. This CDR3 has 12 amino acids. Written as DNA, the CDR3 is TGTGCCAGCAGCCTACCTTCCAATGAGCAGTTCTTC. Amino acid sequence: CASSLPSNEQFF.

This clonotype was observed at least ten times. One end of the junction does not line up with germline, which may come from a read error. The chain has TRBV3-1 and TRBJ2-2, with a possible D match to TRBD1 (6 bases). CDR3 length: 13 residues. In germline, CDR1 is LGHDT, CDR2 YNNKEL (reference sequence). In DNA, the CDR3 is TGCGCCAGCAGCCAGGGGTCGCCCGGGGAGCTGTTTTTT. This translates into CASSQGSPGELFF.

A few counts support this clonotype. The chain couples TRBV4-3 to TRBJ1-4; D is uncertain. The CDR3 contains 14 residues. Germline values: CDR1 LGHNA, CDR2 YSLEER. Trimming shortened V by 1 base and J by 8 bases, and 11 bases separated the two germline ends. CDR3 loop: CASSQGITGEKLFF. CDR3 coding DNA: TGCGCCAGCAGCCAAGGCATAACGGGGGAAAAACTGTTTTTT.

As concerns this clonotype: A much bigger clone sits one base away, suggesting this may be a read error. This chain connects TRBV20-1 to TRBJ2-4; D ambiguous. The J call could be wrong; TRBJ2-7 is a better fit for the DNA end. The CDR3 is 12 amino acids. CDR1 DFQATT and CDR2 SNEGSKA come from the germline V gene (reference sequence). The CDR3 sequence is CSARSWADEQYF. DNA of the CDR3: TGCAGTGCTAGAAGCTGGGCTGACGAGCAGTACTTC.

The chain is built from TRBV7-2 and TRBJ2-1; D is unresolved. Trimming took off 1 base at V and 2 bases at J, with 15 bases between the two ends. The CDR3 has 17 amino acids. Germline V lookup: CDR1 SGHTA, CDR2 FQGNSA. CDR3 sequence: CASSLVLRTRTYNEQFF. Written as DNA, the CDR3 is TGTGCCAGCAGCTTAGTCTTGCGAACGCGTACCTACAATGAGCAGTTCTTC.

The CDR3 protein is CATSRDRGGSPLHF. The CDR3 bases are TGTGCCACCAGCAGAGATAGGGGCGGGTCACCCCTCCACTTT. The chain links TRBV15 to TRBJ1-6, with D perhaps matching TRBD1 (5 bases). CDR3 length: 14 amino acids. Trimming cost V 0 bases and J 10 bases, with 10 bases left between them. Germline V gene lookup returns CDR1 LNHNV and CDR2 YYDKDF (reference sequence). Variable domain in full (rest from reference TRBV15 and TRBJ1-6): DAMVIQNPRYQVTQFGKPVTLSCSQTLNHNVMYWYQQKSSQAPKLLFHYYDKDFNNEADTPDNFQSRRPNTSFCFLDIRSPGLGDTAMYLCATSRDRGGSPLHFGNGTRLTVT.

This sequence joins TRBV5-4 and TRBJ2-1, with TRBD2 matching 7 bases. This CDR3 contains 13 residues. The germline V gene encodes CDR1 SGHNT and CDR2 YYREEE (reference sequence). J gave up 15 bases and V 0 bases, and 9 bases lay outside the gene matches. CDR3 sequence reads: CASSLDSRGSMFF. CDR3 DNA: TGTGCCAGCAGCTTGGATAGCCGCGGGAGTATGTTCTTC.

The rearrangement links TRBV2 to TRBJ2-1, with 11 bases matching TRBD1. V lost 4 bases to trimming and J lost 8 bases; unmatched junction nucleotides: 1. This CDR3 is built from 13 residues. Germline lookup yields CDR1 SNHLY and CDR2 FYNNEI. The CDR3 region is CASSVDRGHEQFF. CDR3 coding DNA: TGTGCCAGCAGTGTGGACAGGGGGCATGAGCAGTTCTTC.

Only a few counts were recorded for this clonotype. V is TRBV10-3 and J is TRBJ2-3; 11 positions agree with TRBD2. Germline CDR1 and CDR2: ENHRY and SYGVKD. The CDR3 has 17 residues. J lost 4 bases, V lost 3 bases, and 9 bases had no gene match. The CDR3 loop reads CAISDGSGGAGADTQYF. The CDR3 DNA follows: TGTGCCATCAGTGATGGTAGCGGGGGGGCCGGGGCAGATACGCAGTATTTT.

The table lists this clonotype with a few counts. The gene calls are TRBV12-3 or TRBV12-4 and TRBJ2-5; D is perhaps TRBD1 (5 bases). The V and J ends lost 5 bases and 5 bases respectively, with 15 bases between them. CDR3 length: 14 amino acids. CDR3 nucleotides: TGTGCCAGCAGTCCCCCTCAGGGCGGCGAGACCCAGTACTTC. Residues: CASSPPQGGETQYF.

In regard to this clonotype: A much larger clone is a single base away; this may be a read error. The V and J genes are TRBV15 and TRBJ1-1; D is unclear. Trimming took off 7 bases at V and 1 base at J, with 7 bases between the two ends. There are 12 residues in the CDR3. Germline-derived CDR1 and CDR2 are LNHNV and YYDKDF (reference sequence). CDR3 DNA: TGTGCCACCACCCCGGGGAACACTGAAGCTTTCTTT. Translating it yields CATTPGNTEAFF.